The 11 T cell receptor beta chains in this list originate from one sample, sequenced in a study of blood T cells in healthy people across ages. Through a sample-barcoded 5' primer and a J-beta primer mix, a second PCR was run for 7 to 11 cycles. One entry per CDR3 protein, called by TCRdb with MiXCR from the 5' RACE reads. The repertoire holds about 1,500,000 distinct CDR3 sequences, with 25% to 30% as singletons. The sequencing sample was made of blood. These receptors were collected from a woman under 40 in good health.

This clonotype was counted between two and nine times. The gene calls are TRBV10-3 and TRBJ2-7, with TRBD2 as a possible D gene (6 bases). Trimming removed 1 base at V and 3 bases at J, with 13 bases between. CDR3 length: 15 amino acids. Germline CDR1 reads ENHRY; CDR2 reads SYGVKD. This chain's CDR3 is CAISEWGDSGYEQYF. CDR3 DNA sequence: TGTGCCATCAGTGAGTGGGGGGATAGCGGCTACGAGCAGTACTTC.

V gene TRBV5-1 combines with J gene TRBJ2-1; the D gene could be TRBD1 or TRBD2 (5 bases each). V was cut by 3 bases and J by 1 base, with 11 bases left in between. The CDR3 length is 15 residues. The germline CDR1 and CDR2 sequences are SGHRS and YFSETQ. The CDR3 loop reads CASSSTRGSYNEQFF. The DNA of the CDR3 is TGCGCCAGCAGCTCCACTAGGGGATCCTACAATGAGCAGTTCTTC. Full variable domain (rest looked up from reference TRBV5-1 and TRBJ2-1): KAGVTQTPRYLIKTRGQQVTLSCSPISGHRSVSWYQQTPGQGLQFLFEYFSETQRNKGNFPGRFSGRQFSNSRSEMNVSTLELGDSALYLCASSSTRGSYNEQFFGPGTRLTVL.

This chain joins TRBV5-1 and TRBJ2-1; D unresolved. V gave up 0 bases and J gave up 6 bases, with 7 bases separating them. The germline CDR1 and CDR2 sequences are SGHRS and YFSETQ. The CDR3 has 13 residues. The CDR3 loop reads CASSLGWPNEQFF. As DNA, the CDR3 is TGCGCCAGCAGCTTGGGCTGGCCCAATGAGCAGTTCTTC.

The chain couples TRBV5-1 to TRBJ2-5, with D unclear. The CDR3 is 14 residues long. CDR1 and CDR2 (germline): SGHRS, YFSETQ. The V end lost 2 bases, the J end lost 3 bases, and 11 bases lay between the germline ends. The CDR3 sequence: CASSFDLREETQYF. CDR3 sequence (DNA): TGCGCCAGCAGCTTTGATCTACGGGAAGAGACCCAGTACTTC.

The rearrangement links TRBV14 to TRBJ1-4; a possible D gene is TRBD1 (5 bases). V lost 0 bases and J 7 bases, leaving 12 bases between the germline ends. CDR1 and CDR2 (germline): SGHDN, FVKESK. There are 15 residues in the CDR3. In DNA form, the CDR3 reads TGTGCCAGCAGCCAAGATCAGGGCAGAATTGAAAAACTGTTTTTT. Translated: CASSQDQGRIEKLFF.

A note on this clonotype: A much more abundant neighbour one base away suggests this may be a read error. The V call is TRBV4-1, the J call TRBJ2-1, with D possibly being TRBD1 or TRBD2 (5 bases each). There are 16 residues in the CDR3. The ends were cut back, 3 bases at V and 13 bases at J, with 25 bases in the middle. From germline, CDR1 is MGHRA and CDR2 YSYEKL. Here the CDR3 DNA reads TGCGCCAGCAGCCAGGAGTGGCCGTCCATGGGGGAGACCCAGTTCTTC. Protein product: CASSQEWPSMGETQFF.

The genes are TRBV12-3 or TRBV12-4 and TRBJ1-6, with a tentative D call TRBD1 (6 bases). V lost 8 bases to trimming and J lost 7 bases, with 12 bases between them. The CDR3 runs to 13 residues. CDR3 sequence: CASRDKRNSPLHF. In DNA, the CDR3 is TGTGCCAGCCGGGACAAGAGGAATTCACCCCTCCACTTT.

In the case of this clonotype: A read error may account for a junction end that differs from germline. The chain links TRBV19 to TRBJ2-3, with 13 bases identical to TRBD2. Germline assignment: CDR1 LNHDA and CDR2 SQIVND (reference sequence). CDR3 size: 15 residues. CDR3 protein: CASSTSGRGADTQYF. Here the CDR3 DNA reads TGTGCCAGCAGTACTAGCGGGAGGGGGGCAGATACGCAGTATTTT.

The chain links TRBV10-3 to TRBJ2-1; TRBD1 aligns across 11 bases. In germline, CDR1 is ENHRY, CDR2 SYGVKD. This CDR3 spans 16 amino acids. V was pared by 6 bases and J by 3 bases, with 7 bases of the junction left unmatched. The CDR3 spells CAIRRPGQGVYNEQFF. The DNA for the CDR3 is TGTGCCATCAGAAGACCGGGACAGGGGGTCTACAATGAGCAGTTCTTC.

This clonotype was seen more than once but under ten times. At one boundary the junction diverges from the germline segment, which might be a read error. The V call is TRBV20-1, the J call TRBJ1-5, with D maybe TRBD1 (5 bases). The CDR3 spans 13 residues. The germline V gene encodes CDR1 DFQATT and CDR2 SNEGSKA (reference sequence). The CDR3 reads CSARDSHNQPQHF. The CDR3 DNA is TGCAGTGCGAGAGACAGTCACAATCAGCCCCAGCATTTT.

Ten or more counts support this clonotype. The chain joins TRBV20-1 to TRBJ2-1, with 7 positions matching TRBD1. V dropped 5 bases and J dropped 7; count of bases not matched to a gene: 2. Germline loops: CDR1 DFQATT, CDR2 SNEGSKA (reference sequence). The CDR3 contains 11 residues. The CDR3 region has the DNA TGCAGTGCTGACAGGGCAAATGAGCAGTTCTTC. Its translation: CSADRANEQFF.